The source of this T cell receptor (beta chain) is a study of Ad26.COV2.S vaccination and SARS-CoV-2 variants. In the study overall: Intramuscularly, Ad26.COV2.S was given either once or twice, 56 days apart.

Only in-frame clones appear in the TCRdb table, and some are missing; sequencing was by immunoSEQ multiplex PCR. Here the sample spans fewer than 800,000 clones, around 90% being singletons. Worth noting for this clone: The antigen is undetermined.

Described treatment: 19 received Ad26.COV2.S at low or high dose, single or two shots; about 5 received placebo; per-sample allocation not given. The samples were gathered on day 63 after the first injection of vaccine or placebo. The study, taken as a whole, reports: Participants in the vaccine arm had higher spike-specific TCR breadth; placebo recipients had lower.

Germline lookup yields CDR1 LGHNA and CDR2 YNFKEQ. The CDR3 is 13 amino acids. Trimming removed 4 bases at V and 2 bases at J, with 9 bases between. This receptor was identified in a person aged 18-65 years who received the Ad26.COV2.S COVID-19 vaccine or a placebo. The V gene is TRBV4-2, the J gene TRBJ2-7, with D tentatively TRBD2 (6 bases). The source was peripheral blood, collected in a trial of Ad26.COV2.S vaccine versus placebo. CDR3 loop: CASSRDSTYEQYF. CDR3 nucleotides: TGTGCCAGCAGCCGGGACTCAACCTACGAGCAGTACTTC.